This passage covers 3 T cell receptor beta chains from one sample sequenced in a study of shared T cell receptors in the human thymus. This table comes from immunoSEQ multiplex PCR, and its TCRdb copy is limited to in-frame clones, with some not included. The sample holds approximately 760,000 clones, 70% to 90% seen once. This sample was shared with a second study, whose subject was human thymus T cells.

The sequencing sample was made of thymocytes. These TCRs come from a girl under three years old with a congenital heart defect.

This chain links TRBV5-1 with TRBJ1-1; 9 nucleotides match TRBD1. V shed 0 bases, J shed 3 bases, and the junction held 6 bases outside the gene matches. Germline CDR1 SGHRS, CDR2 YFSETQ. The CDR3 is made up of 16 amino acids. CDR3 residues: CASSLGSGQGYTEAFF. The CDR3 DNA is TGCGCCAGCAGCTTGGGGTCGGGACAGGGTTACACTGAAGCTTTCTTT.

The rearrangement uses TRBV5-1 and TRBJ1-2; D remains unclear. This CDR3 comprises 13 residues. Germline CDR1 SGHRS, CDR2 YFSETQ. Trimming pared 2 bases from V and 2 bases from J, leaving 7 bases between. CDR3 DNA: TGCGCCAGCAGCTTCGCGGTAAACTATGGCTACACCTTC. Protein product: CASSFAVNYGYTF.

The genes are TRBV15 and TRBJ2-5; TRBD2 might be the D (6 bases). Germline-derived CDR1 and CDR2 are LNHNV and YYDKDF (reference sequence). The CDR3 contains 13 residues. V lost 7 bases and J lost 1, with 10 bases in between. The CDR3 spells CATKAGTQETQYF. In nucleotides, the CDR3 is TGTGCCACCAAGGCGGGGACCCAAGAGACCCAGTACTTC.